These 3 T cell receptor beta chains originate from one sample sequenced in a study of long-term antiretroviral therapy in people with HIV. Version v3.0 of the immunoSEQ assay ran at survey level. Method: immunoSEQ multiplex PCR; TCRdb's copy keeps in-frame clones and lacks some. The profile shows 30,000 or so clones, 65% to 85% of them singletons. The sample consisted of unsorted PBMCs, taken 3 years after starting antiretroviral therapy. Every receptor here comes from a man in his forties or fifties with HIV.

For the CDR3, the DNA is TGCAGCGGTGCTGGGACAACCACAGATACGCAGTATTTT. Translation gives CSGAGTTTDTQYF. V is TRBV29-1 and J is TRBJ2-3; tentative D call: TRBD1 (6 bases). The V gene lost 7 bases and the J gene lost 2 bases, with 13 bases spanning the gap. Germline assignment: CDR1 SQVTM and CDR2 ANQGSEA. This CDR3 spans 13 amino acids.

This clone was seen more than once but under ten times. The genes are TRBV9 and TRBJ1-6; no clear D gene. Trimming cost V 1 base and J 7 bases, with 9 bases left between them. The CDR3 is 14 amino acids. Germline loops: CDR1 SGDLS, CDR2 YYNGEE. CDR3 coding DNA: TGTGCCAGCAGCGTAAGGCAATCCAATTCACCCCTCCACTTT. Its protein is CASSVRQSNSPLHF.

The J gene is TRBJ2-7, the V gene TRBV4-1; 9 bases align to TRBD2. Per germline, CDR1 MGHRA and CDR2 YSYEKL. With 0 bases clipped from V and 2 bases from J, the junction kept 8 bases outside the gene matches. This CDR3 contains 17 residues. DNA for the CDR3: TGCGCCAGCAGCCAAGAAGGGCTGGGACTAGCTCCCTACGAGCAGTACTTC. This sequence encodes CASSQEGLGLAPYEQYF.